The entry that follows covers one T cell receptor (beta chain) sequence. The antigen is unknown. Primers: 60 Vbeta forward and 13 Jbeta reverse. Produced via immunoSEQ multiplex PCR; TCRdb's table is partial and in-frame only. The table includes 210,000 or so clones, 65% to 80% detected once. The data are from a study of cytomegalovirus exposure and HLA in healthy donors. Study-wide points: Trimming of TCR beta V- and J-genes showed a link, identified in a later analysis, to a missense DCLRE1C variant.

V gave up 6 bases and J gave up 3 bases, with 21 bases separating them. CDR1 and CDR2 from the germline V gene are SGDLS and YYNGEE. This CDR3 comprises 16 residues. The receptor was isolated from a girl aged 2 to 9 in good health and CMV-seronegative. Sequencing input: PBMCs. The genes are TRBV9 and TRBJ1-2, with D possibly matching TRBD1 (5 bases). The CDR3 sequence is CASTRGGGRGDYGYTF. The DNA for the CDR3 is TGTGCCAGCACCCGCGGGGGGGGAAGAGGGGACTATGGCTACACCTTC. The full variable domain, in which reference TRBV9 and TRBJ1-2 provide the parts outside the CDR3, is DSGVTQTPKHLITATGQRVTLRCSPRSGDLSVYWYQQSLDQGLQFLIQYYNGEERAKGNILERFSAQQFPDLHSELNLSSLELGDSALYFCASTRGGGRGDYGYTFGSGTRLTVV.